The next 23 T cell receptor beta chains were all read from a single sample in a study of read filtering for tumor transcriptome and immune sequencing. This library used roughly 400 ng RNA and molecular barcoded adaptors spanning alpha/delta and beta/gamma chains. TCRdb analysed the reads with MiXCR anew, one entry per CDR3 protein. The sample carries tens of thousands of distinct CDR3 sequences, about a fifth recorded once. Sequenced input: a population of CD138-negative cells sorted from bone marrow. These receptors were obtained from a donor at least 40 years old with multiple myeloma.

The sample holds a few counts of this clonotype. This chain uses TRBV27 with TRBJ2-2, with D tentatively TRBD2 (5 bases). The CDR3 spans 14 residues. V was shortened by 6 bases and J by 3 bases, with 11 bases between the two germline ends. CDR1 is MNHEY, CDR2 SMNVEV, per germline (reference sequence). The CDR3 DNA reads TGTGCCAGCAGACTTACTAGATACACCGGGGAGCTGTTTTTT. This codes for CASRLTRYTGELFF.

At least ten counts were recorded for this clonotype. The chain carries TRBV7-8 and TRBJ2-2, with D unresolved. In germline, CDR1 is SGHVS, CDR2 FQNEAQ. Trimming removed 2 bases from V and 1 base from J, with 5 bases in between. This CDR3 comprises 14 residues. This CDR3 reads CASSLPENTGELFF. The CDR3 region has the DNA TGTGCCAGCAGCTTACCCGAGAACACCGGGGAGCTGTTTTTT.

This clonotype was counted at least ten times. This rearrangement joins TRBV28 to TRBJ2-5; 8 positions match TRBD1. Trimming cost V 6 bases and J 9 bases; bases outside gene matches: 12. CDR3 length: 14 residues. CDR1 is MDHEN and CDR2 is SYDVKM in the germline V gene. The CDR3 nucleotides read TGTGCCAGCAGCCCTGGACAGGGAACTTGGGCCCAGTACTTC. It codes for CASSPGQGTWAQYF.

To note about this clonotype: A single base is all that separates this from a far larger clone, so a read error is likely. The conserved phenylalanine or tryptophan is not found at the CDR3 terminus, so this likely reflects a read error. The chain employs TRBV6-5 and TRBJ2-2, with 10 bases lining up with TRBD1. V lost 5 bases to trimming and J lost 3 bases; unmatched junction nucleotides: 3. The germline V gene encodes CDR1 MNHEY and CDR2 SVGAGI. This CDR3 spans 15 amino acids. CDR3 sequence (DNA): TGTGCCAGCAGTGAAGGGACAGGGGACACCGGGGAGCTGTTTCTT. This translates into CASSEGTGDTGELFL.

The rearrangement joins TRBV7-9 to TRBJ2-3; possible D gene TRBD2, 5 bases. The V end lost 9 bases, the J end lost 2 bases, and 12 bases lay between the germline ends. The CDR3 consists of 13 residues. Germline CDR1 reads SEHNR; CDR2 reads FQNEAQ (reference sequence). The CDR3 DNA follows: TGTGCCAGTTTAGCGAGGACCACAGATACGCAGTATTTT. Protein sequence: CASLARTTDTQYF. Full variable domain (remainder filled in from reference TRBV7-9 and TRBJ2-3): DTGVSQNPRHKITKRGQNVTFRCDPISEHNRLYWYRQTLGQGPEFLTYFQNEAQLEKSRLLSDRFSAERPKGSFSTLEIQRTEQGDSAMYLCASLARTTDTQYFGPGTRLTVL.

The CDR3 region is CSALPLEGDTQYF. DNA for the CDR3: TGCAGTGCTCTACCCCTGGAGGGAGATACGCAGTATTTT. J is TRBJ2-3 and V is TRBV20-1; D possibly corresponds to TRBD2 (6 bases). The V gene lost 5 bases and the J gene lost 5 bases, with 14 bases spanning the gap. The CDR3 length is 13 residues. Germline V CDR1 and CDR2: DFQATT, SNEGSKA (reference sequence).

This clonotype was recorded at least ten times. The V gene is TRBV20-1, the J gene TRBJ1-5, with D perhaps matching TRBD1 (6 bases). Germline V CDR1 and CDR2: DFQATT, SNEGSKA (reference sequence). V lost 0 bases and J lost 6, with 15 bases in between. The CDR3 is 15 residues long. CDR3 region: CSARDNRERGQPQHF. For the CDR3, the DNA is TGCAGTGCTAGAGATAACAGGGAACGAGGTCAGCCCCAGCATTTT.

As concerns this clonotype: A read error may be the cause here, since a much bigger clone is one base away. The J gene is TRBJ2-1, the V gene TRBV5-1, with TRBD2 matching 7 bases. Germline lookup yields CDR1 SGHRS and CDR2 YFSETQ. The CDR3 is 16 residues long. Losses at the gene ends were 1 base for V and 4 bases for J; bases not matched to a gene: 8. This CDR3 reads CASSLLGRETYNEQFF. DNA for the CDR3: TGCGCCAGCAGCTTGCTGGGGCGGGAGACGTACAATGAGCAGTTCTTC.

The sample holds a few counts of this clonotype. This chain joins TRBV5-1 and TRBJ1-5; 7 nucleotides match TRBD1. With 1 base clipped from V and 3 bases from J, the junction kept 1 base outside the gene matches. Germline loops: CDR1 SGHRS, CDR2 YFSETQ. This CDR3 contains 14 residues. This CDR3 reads CASSLTGDNQPQHF. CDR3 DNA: TGCGCCAGCAGCTTGACAGGGGACAATCAGCCCCAGCATTTT.

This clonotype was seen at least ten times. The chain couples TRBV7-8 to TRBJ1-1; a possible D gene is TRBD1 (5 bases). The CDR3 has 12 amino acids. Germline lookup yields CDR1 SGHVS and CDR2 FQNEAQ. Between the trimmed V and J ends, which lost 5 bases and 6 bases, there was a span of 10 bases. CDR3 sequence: CASSRGRAEAFF. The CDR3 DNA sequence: TGTGCCAGCAGCCGGGGGAGAGCTGAAGCTTTCTTT.

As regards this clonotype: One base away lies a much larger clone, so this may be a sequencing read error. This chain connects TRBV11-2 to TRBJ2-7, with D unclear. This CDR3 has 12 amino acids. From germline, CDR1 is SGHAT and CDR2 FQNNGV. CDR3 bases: TGTGCCAGCAGCCCCCACTCCTACGGGCAGTACTTC. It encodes CASSPHSYGQYF.

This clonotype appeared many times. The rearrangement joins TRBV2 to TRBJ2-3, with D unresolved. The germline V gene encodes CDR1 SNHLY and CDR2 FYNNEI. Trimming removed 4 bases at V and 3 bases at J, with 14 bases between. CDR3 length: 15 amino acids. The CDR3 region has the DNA TGTGCCAGCAGTGGGCTTATGGGTGGAACAGATACGCAGTATTTT. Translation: CASSGLMGGTDTQYF.

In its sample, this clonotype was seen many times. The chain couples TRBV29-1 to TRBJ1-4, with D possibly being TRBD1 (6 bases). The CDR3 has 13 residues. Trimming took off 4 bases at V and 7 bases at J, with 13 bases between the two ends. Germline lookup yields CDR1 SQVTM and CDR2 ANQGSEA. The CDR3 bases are TGCAGCGTTGGTCCGGGGGGGGCTGAAAAACTGTTTTTT. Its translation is CSVGPGGAEKLFF.

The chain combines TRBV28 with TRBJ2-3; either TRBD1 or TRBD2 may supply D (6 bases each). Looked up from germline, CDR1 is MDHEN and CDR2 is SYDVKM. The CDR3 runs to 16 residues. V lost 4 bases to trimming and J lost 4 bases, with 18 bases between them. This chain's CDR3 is CASSSVGGTGADTQYF. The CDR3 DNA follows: TGTGCCAGCAGTTCCGTAGGGGGGACGGGGGCAGATACGCAGTATTTT.

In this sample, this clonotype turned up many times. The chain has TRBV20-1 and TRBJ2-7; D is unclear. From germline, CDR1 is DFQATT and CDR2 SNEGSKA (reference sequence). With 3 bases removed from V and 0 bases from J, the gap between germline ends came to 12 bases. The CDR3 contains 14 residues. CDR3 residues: CSASVPDGSYEQYF. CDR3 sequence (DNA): TGCAGTGCTAGCGTCCCCGACGGCTCCTACGAGCAGTACTTC.

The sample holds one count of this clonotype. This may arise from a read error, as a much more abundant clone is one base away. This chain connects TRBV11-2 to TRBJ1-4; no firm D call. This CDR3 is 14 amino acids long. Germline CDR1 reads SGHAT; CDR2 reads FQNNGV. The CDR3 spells CASSSRGYDEKLLF. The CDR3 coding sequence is TGTGCCAGCAGCTCTCGGGGATATGACGAAAAACTGCTTTTT.

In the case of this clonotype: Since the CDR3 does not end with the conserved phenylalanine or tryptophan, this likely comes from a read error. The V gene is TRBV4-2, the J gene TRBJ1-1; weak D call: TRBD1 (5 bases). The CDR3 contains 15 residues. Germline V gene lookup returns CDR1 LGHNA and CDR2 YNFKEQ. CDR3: CDSSQGVSMNTEAFL. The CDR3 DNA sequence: TGTGACAGCAGCCAAGGGGTCAGTATGAACACTGAAGCTTTCCTT.

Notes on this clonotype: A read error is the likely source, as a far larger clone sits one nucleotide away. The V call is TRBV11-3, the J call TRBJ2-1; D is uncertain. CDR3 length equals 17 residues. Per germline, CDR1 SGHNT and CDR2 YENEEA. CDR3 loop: CASSTPLSRSSYNEQSF. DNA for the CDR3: TGTGCCAGCAGCACCCCGTTGAGCAGAAGCTCCTACAATGAGCAGTCCTTC.

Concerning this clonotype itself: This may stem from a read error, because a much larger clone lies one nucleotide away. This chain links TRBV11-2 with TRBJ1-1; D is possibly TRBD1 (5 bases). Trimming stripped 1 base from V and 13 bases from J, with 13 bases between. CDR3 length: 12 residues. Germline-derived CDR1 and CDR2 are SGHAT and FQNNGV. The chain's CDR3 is CASSLAGGTVFF. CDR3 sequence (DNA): TGTGCCAGCAGCTTAGCCGGGGGGACGGTTTTCTTT.

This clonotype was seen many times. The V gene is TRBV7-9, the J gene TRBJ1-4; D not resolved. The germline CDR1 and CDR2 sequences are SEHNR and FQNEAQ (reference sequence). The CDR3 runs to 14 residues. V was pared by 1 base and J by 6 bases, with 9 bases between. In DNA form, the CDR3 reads TGTGCCAGCAGCTTAGGGCCTGGGGATGAAAAACTGTTTTTT. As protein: CASSLGPGDEKLFF.

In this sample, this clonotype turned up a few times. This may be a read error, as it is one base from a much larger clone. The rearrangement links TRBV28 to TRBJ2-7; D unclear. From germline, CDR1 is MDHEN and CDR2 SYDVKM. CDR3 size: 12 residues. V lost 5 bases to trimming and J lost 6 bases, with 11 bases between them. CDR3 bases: TGTGCCAGCAGTCTTCCAGTTTTCGAGCAGTACTTC. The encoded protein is CASSLPVFEQYF. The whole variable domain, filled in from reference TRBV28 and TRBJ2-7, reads DVKVTQSSRYLVKRTGEKVFLECVQDMDHENMFWYRQDPGLGLRLIYFSYDVKMKEKGDIPEGYSVSREKKERFSLILESASTNQTSMYLCASSLPVFEQYFGPGTRLTVT.

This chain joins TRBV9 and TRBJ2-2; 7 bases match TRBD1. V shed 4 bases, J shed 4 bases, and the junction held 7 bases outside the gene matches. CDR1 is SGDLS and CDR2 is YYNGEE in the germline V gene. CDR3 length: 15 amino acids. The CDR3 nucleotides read TGTGCCAGCAGCACCCGGGACAGTCGCACCGGGGAGCTGTTTTTT. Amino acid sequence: CASSTRDSRTGELFF. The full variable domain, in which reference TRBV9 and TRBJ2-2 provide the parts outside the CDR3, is DSGVTQTPKHLITATGQRVTLRCSPRSGDLSVYWYQQSLDQGLQFLIQYYNGEERAKGNILERFSAQQFPDLHSELNLSSLELGDSALYFCASSTRDSRTGELFFGEGSRLTVL.

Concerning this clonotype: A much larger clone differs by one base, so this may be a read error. DNA for the CDR3: TGTGCCAGCAGACTAGCGGGAACCTACAGTGAGCAGTTCTTC. This encodes CASRLAGTYSEQFF. The J gene is TRBJ2-1, the V gene TRBV12-3 or TRBV12-4; the match to TRBD2 covers 10 bases. The CDR3 extends over 14 amino acids.